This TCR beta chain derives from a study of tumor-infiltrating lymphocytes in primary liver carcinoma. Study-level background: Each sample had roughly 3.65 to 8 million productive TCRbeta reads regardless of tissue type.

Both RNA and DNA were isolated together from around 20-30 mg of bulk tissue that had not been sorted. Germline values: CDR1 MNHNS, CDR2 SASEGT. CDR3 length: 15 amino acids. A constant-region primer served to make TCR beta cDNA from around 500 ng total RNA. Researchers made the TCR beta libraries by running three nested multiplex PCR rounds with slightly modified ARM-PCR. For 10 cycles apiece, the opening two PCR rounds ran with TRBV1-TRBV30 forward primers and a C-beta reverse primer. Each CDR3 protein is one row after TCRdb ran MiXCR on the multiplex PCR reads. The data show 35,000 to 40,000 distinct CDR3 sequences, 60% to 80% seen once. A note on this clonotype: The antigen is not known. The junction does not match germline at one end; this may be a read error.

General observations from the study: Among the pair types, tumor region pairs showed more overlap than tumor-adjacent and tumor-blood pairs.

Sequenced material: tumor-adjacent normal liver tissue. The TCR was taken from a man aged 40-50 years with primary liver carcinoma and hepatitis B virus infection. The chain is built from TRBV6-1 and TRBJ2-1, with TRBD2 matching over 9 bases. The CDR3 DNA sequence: TGTTCAAGCAGTGAAGAAGCGGGAGGATACAATGACCAGTTCTTC. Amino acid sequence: CSSSEEAGGYNDQFF.